The rows below give T cell receptor beta chains drawn from one sample of a study of blood T cell repertoires in COVID-19. Produced via immunoSEQ multiplex PCR; TCRdb's table is partial and in-frame only. Found here are around 60,000 clones, roughly 88% of them singletons; the top ten hold 3.5%. Sequenced: peripheral blood. Every receptor here comes from a man aged 45 to 65 with active COVID-19. The CDR3 runs from the conserved cysteine through the conserved F or W. Fields, in order: clone size, D gene, J gene, V gene, CDR3 protein, CDR3 DNA. D genes are given only for firm matches. A clone size is listed for some rows: how often the clone was seen (once, few, many), or a class if it is expanded.

. TRBD2 TRBJ2-5 TRBV5-1 CASSSGLAGPQETQYF TGCGCCAGCAGCTCGGGACTAGCGGGGCCCCAAGAGACCCAGTACTTC
. TRBD2 TRBJ2-3 TRBV13 CASSPLAGRYTQYF TGTGCCAGCAGCCCCTTAGCGGGGCGATATACGCAGTATTTT
. . TRBJ2-5 TRBV2 CATSQGETQYF TGTGCCACCTCCCAGGGAGAGACCCAGTACTTC
. . TRBJ2-1 TRBV7-2 CASSLAPRGGEQFF TGTGCCAGCAGCTTAGCGCCCCGAGGAGGTGAGCAGTTCTTC
. TRBD1 TRBJ1-2 TRBV7-9 CASSQRQGDPLYGYTF TGTGCCAGCAGCCAAAGACAGGGGGACCCCCTTTATGGCTACACCTTC
. . TRBJ2-3 TRBV2 CASSGRSGDTQYF TGTGCCAGCAGTGGGCGGTCTGGAGATACGCAGTATTTT
. . TRBJ2-1 TRBV6-1 CASSEKYQEFF TGTGCCAGCAGTGAAAAGTACCAGGAGTTCTTC
. . TRBJ1-1 TRBV11-2 CASSLDGRAEAFF TGTGCCAGCAGCTTAGATGGGAGGGCTGAAGCTTTCTTT
. . TRBJ2-3 TRBV6-1 CASSESVASTDTQYF TGTGCCAGCAGTGAATCAGTGGCTAGCACAGATACGCAGTATTTT
. . TRBJ2-7 TRBV12-2 CASRSQGARRPHHHEQYF TGTGCAAGTCGCTCCCAGGGGGCTCGGAGGCCCCACCACCACGAGCAGTACTTC
few . TRBJ2-1 TRBV4-1 CASSLLIDNEQFF TGCGCCAGCAGCCTACTGATAGACAATGAGCAGTTCTTC
. . TRBJ1-2 TRBV6-1 CASSESVTVYGYTF TGTGCCAGCAGTGAATCTGTGACAGTCTATGGCTACACCTTC
once . TRBJ1-3 TRBV18 CASSPLSSNSGNTIYF TGTGCCAGCTCACCACTTAGCAGTAACTCTGGAAACACCATATATTTT
. TRBD1 TRBJ1-6 TRBV25-1 CASSAGDRGRSSPLHF TGTGCCAGCAGCGCCGGGGACAGGGGGCGAAGTTCACCCCTCCACTTT
. . TRBJ2-7 TRBV2 CASNMEQTYEQYF TGTGCCAGCAATATGGAGCAGACCTACGAGCAGTACTTC
. . TRBJ2-7 TRBV7-2 CASSFSRESYEQYF TGTGCCAGCAGCTTCTCCAGGGAATCCTACGAGCAGTACTTC
. . TRBJ2-3 TRBV9 CASSVYDYQRDTQYF TGTGCCAGCAGCGTATACGACTACCAACGAGATACGCAGTATTTT
. . TRBJ2-2 TRBV3-1/TRBV3-2 CASSPGTGELFF TGTGCCAGCAGCCCGGGCACCGGGGAGCTGTTTTTT
few . TRBJ2-5 TRBV7-2 CASSLAGASGETQYF TGTGCCAGCAGCTTAGCGGGGGCCTCCGGGGAGACCCAGTACTTC
. . TRBJ1-1 TRBV9 CASSLRGGTGNTEAFF TGTGCCAGCAGCCTCCGAGGCGGAACAGGGAACACTGAAGCTTTCTTT
once TRBD2 TRBJ2-3 TRBV11-2 CASRPTSGGSLNTQYF TGTGCCAGCAGGCCTACTAGCGGGGGGTCGCTGAATACGCAGTATTTT
once TRBD1 TRBJ1-3 TRBV7-6 CASSLLQGAGNTIYF TGTGCCAGCAGCTTACTTCAGGGGGCTGGAAACACCATATATTTT
. TRBD1 TRBJ2-1 TRBV24-1 CATSSQGVSSYNEQFF TGTGCCACCAGTTCACAGGGGGTAAGCTCCTACAATGAGCAGTTCTTC
. TRBD1 TRBJ1-2 TRBV7-9 CASSSPPGTGLVNGYTF TGTGCCAGCAGCTCCCCCCCCGGGACAGGGCTGGTGAATGGCTACACCTTC
. . TRBJ1-1 TRBV15 CATSVDLGDTEAFF TGTGCCACCAGCGTGGACCTGGGAGACACTGAAGCTTTCTTT
. TRBD2 TRBJ2-1 TRBV7-3 CASSPSISGGLNEQFF TGTGCCAGCAGCCCGAGTATTAGCGGGGGTTTGAATGAGCAGTTCTTC
. . TRBJ1-1 TRBV5-4 CASSLAGTSNTEAFF TGTGCCAGCAGCTTGGCCGGGACATCCAACACTGAAGCTTTCTTT
. TRBD2 TRBJ2-1 TRBV3-1/TRBV3-2 CASTPTSGAREQFF TGTGCCAGCACTCCGACTAGCGGGGCTAGGGAGCAGTTCTTC
. TRBD2 TRBJ2-7 TRBV6-2/TRBV6-3 CASSQRGLISYEQYF TGTGCCAGCAGCCAGCGGGGACTCATCTCCTACGAGCAGTACTTC
. TRBD1 TRBJ2-3 TRBV7-9 CASSPPVRDRGRDTQYF TGTGCCAGCAGCCCCCCAGTTCGGGACAGGGGTAGAGATACGCAGTATTTT
. . TRBJ1-6 TRBV5-6 CASSSPGGNLNSPLHF TGTGCCAGCAGCTCCCCGGGCGGGAATCTAAATTCACCCCTCCACTTT
. . TRBJ2-2 TRBV18 CASSPQPENYGELFF TGTGCCAGCTCACCACAGCCAGAAAACTACGGGGAGCTGTTTTTT
once . TRBJ2-5 TRBV7-9 CASSAQTNRGKETQYF TGTGCCAGCAGCGCACAAACCAACCGCGGTAAAGAGACCCAGTACTTC
. . TRBJ2-5 TRBV7-2 CASSLASRETQYF TGTGCCAGCAGCTTAGCATCGAGAGAGACCCAGTACTTC
. TRBD1 TRBJ2-3 TRBV3-1/TRBV3-2 CASSQDTRGPGKDTQYF TGTGCCAGCAGCCAAGATACGAGGGGGCCAGGGAAAGATACGCAGTATTTT
. . TRBJ2-3 TRBV3-1/TRBV3-2 CASSRAGRGGSTDTQYF TGTGCCAGCAGCCGAGCTGGGAGGGGGGGGAGCACAGATACGCAGTATTTT
. . TRBJ1-2 TRBV10-3 CAIGRDLDGYTF TGTGCCATCGGGAGGGACCTCGATGGCTACACCTTC
once . TRBJ1-2 TRBV6-6 CASSYNYGYTF TGTGCCAGCAGTTACAACTACGGCTACACCTTC
. . TRBJ2-5 TRBV7-9 CASSGRAQETQYF TGTGCCAGCAGCGGCAGGGCCCAAGAGACCCAGTACTTC
. TRBD1 TRBJ1-4 TRBV6-2/TRBV6-3 CASSYSGQKGEKLFF TGTGCCAGCAGTTACTCGGGACAGAAGGGAGAAAAACTGTTTTTT
. TRBD1 TRBJ1-2 TRBV19 CASSTGGSGYTF TGTGCCAGTAGTACAGGGGGCAGTGGCTACACCTTC
. TRBD2 TRBJ2-1 TRBV7-2 CASSANALGLAGLNEQFF TGTGCCAGCAGCGCCAACGCCTTGGGACTAGCGGGCCTCAATGAGCAGTTCTTC
few TRBD2 TRBJ2-5 TRBV7-6 CASSSRGGQGEETQYF TGTGCCAGCAGCTCCCGCGGGGGGCAAGGGGAGGAGACCCAGTACTTC
. . TRBJ2-2 TRBV5-4 CASSLKQVNTGELFF TGTGCCAGCAGCTTGAAACAGGTGAACACCGGGGAGCTGTTTTTT
. TRBD1 TRBJ1-1 TRBV7-2 CASSPIGQGATFF TGTGCCAGCAGCCCAATCGGACAGGGGGCGACTTTCTTT
. TRBD1 TRBJ1-1 TRBV7-3 CASSLMGQTNTEAFF TGTGCCAGCAGCTTAATGGGACAGACTAACACTGAAGCTTTCTTT
. TRBD1 TRBJ1-3 TRBV4-1 CASSQPSGTGNTIYF TGCGCCAGCAGCCAGCCGAGCGGGACAGGGAACACCATATATTTT
. TRBD1 TRBJ2-4 TRBV6-6 CASSPRRGLLYF TGTGCCAGCAGTCCCCGAAGGGGGCTTTTGTACTTC
. TRBD2 TRBJ2-2 TRBV7-2 CASRRKSVGGGGTGELFF TGTGCCAGCAGACGCAAATCGGTTGGCGGGGGGGGAACCGGGGAGCTGTTTTTT
. . TRBJ2-1 TRBV11-2 CASSLDRVSYNEQFF TGTGCCAGCAGCTTAGATCGGGTATCCTACAATGAGCAGTTCTTC
. . TRBJ2-1 TRBV20-1 CSASAGIEQFF TGCAGTGCTAGTGCAGGAATTGAGCAGTTCTTC
few TRBD1 TRBJ2-7 TRBV4-1 CASSQGLTGISYEQYF TGCGCCAGCAGCCAAGGGCTGACAGGGATCTCCTACGAGCAGTACTTC
. . TRBJ1-1 TRBV9 CASSVGDRLNTEAFF TGTGCCAGCAGCGTAGGAGACAGACTGAACACTGAAGCTTTCTTT
. . TRBJ1-2 TRBV5-6 CASSLRYGGPYGYTF TGTGCCAGCAGCTTGAGGTATGGCGGGCCCTATGGCTACACCTTC
. . TRBJ2-2 TRBV7-6 CASSLQSNTGELFF TGTGCCAGCAGTCTCCAGTCGAACACCGGGGAGCTGTTTTTT
. . TRBJ1-2 TRBV5-1 CASRSRDTSSYGYTF TGCGCCAGCAGAAGCCGGGACACGTCATCCTATGGCTACACCTTC
. . TRBJ1-2 TRBV6-4 CASSEGTDTNYGYTF TGTGCCAGCAGTGAAGGAACAGACACGAACTATGGCTACACCTTC